This record looks at one T cell receptor (beta chain) sequence and its context. Its cognate antigen has yet to be identified. The input lacks base qualities; no much larger clone sits a single base away. This sample was taken from a study of blood T cells in healthy people across ages (dated by TCRdb to the mid-2010s). Notes on the research overall: In model experiments, template switching captured roughly one uniquely barcoded TCR beta cDNA molecule for every two T cells. Using deep sequencing normalized with unique cDNA molecular identifiers, the study measured how TCR beta repertoire diversity changes with age. The donors were split into four age groups: young (average 16 years), middle-aged (39), aged (roughly 68) and long-lived (roughly 80). Using the same blood draw, the study looked at two additional independent replicas of 1 million unique cDNA reads for two donors, one aged 18 to 29 and the other aged 80 or older. Results and caveats for the whole study, not just this receptor: Compared with the aged group, the long-lived group had more naive CD4+ T cells, fewer expanded clones and increased TCR diversity, a pattern suggesting age selection. There was a strong correlation between observed TCR beta diversity and the percentage of naive T cells measured by flow cytometry. As age increased, observed TCR beta diversity per million T cells dropped in a roughly linear way, and a significant reduction was already evident by age 40. Conclusive comparison of naive and antigen-experienced compartments was prevented by the profiling of bulk unsorted PBMCs. Donor CMV infection status was unknown, potentially confounding age-related changes in expanded clonotypes. Estimates of total diversity based on one million sequenced T cells were regarded as lower bounds and as underestimates.

Library preparation employed 5' RACE. Instrument on record: Illumina HiSeq 2500. A second about 7 to 11 cycle PCR used a sample-barcoded 5' primer and a J-beta primer mix. Each TCR beta cDNA molecule received a unique molecular identifier from a template-switch 5' adaptor carrying 12 random nucleotides. Each sample yielded at least 2.5 million CDR3-containing paired-end reads. First-strand cDNA was synthesized from all RNA with the Mint cDNA synthesis kit, primed by a TRBC-specific oligonucleotide. Following uracil-DNA glycosylase treatment, all cDNA underwent a first 18-cycle PCR with the universal primers M1SS and BC2_uni_R. As for how the authors treated the data: Each sample was normalized by randomly selecting 1 million high-quality reads, each carrying a distinct molecular identifier. Instead of being binned into consensus sequences, reads that shared molecular identifiers were thrown out. MiTCR, set to a Q25 quality threshold and the strictest error-elimination algorithm, was used for CDR3 identification, clonotype clustering and error correction. A nonparametric unseen species model with Euler transformation was used to estimate a lower bound on total TCR beta diversity. TCRdb took the public reads, trimmed them with fastp at Q25, ran MiXCR for clone calling and kept in-frame beta chains. CDR3 protein sequences are deduplicated, and each keeps its most common genes and DNA. The V and J calls shown here were made by TCRdb, not taken from the authors' results. The table for this sample lists about 760,000 distinct CDR3 sequences; roughly 25% of them were counted only once. The ten largest account for 9.4% of the sample.

The donors were roughly 39 Caucasian individuals from Russia, aged roughly 6 to 90 years, who were systemically healthy. Approximately 9.3 milliliters of peripheral blood were drawn from each donor into EDTA-treated Vacutainer tubes. Ficoll-Paque density-gradient centrifugation was used to isolate PBMCs, with at least 7 million per sample. Total RNA was extracted from PBMCs with Trizol reagent, with at least 6 micrograms obtained per sample. For every donor, flow cytometry on a PBMC aliquot measured the percentage of naive CD45RAhigh/CD27high T cells. Trimming accounts for 3 bases at V and 6 bases at J, while the number of junction bases matched to no gene is 9. Spanning cysteine to phenylalanine, the CDR3 consists of 14 amino acids. The only DNA kept is the CDR3, 42 bases in frame from the first base. The CDR1 and CDR2 encoded by the germline V gene are SQVTM and ANQGSEA. The same data also went into a second study, on T cells of mothers and their children. From the second report: The donors were nine systemically healthy Caucasian individuals, made up of three mothers and their six children. cDNA synthesis consumed the entire amount of extracted RNA, loaded at roughly 1.5 ug RNA in each 15 ul reaction. In the second PCR, sample barcodes and 2-4 random nucleotides were introduced via the M1S primer. Over 9 million TCR beta CDR3 reads were obtained for each mother, and 2.5 million to 3 million reads were obtained for each child. Thymic selection similarly shapes TCR recombination output in related and unrelated pairs, with minor effect from inherited differences. Normalized repertoire overlap was always slightly but never significantly higher in related than unrelated mother-child pairs. Persistent microchimeric T cell clones were not detected, at a sensitivity of approximately 100 clones per million clonotypes. In the study, deep NGS was used to compare the TCR beta repertoires of mothers and children, and features distinguishing related mother-child pairs from unrelated individuals were sought. The mean age was around 42 +/- 4 years for the mothers and approximately 11 +/- 4 years for the children. After adapter ligation was performed with NEBNext reagents, the libraries were sequenced on an Illumina HiSeq 2000 with 100+100 nt paired-end reads. To prevent cross-contamination, the mother and child libraries were prepared one month apart and sequenced in separate runs. Between roughly 500,000 and 2,300,000 distinct TCR beta clonotypes were identified per donor. Naive TCR beta clonotypes were estimated from low-frequency clonotypes matched to each donor's FACS-determined naive share, without sorting.

The rearranged chain carries TRBV29-1 and TRBJ2-7; 9 junctional bases match TRBD1. The sample was blood. The TCR sequence derives from a boy aged 5 to 17 in good health. The CDR3 corresponds to CSVDGTGPTSEQYF. Read as DNA, the sequence is TGCAGCGTTGACGGGACAGGGCCCACATCCGAGCAGTACTTC.